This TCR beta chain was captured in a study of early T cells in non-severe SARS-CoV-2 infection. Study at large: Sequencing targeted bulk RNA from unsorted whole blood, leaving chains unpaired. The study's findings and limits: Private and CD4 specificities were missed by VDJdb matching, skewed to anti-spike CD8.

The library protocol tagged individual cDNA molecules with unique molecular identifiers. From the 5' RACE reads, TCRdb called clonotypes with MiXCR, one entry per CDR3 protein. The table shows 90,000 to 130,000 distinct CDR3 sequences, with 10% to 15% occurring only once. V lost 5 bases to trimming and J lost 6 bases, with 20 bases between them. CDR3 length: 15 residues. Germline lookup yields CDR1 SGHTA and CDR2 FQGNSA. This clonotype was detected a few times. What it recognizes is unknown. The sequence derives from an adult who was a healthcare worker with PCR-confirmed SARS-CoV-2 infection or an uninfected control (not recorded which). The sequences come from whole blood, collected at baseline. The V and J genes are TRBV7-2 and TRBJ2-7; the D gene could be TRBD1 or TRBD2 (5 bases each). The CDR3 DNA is TGTGCCAGCAGCCTAAAATCGCCGGGGCCGGGCGAGCAGTACTTC. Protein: CASSLKSPGPGEQYF.